The T cell receptor (beta chain) described here comes from a study of T cells in Graves' hyperthyroidism and ophthalmopathy. The TCR beta CDR3 regions underwent amplification using RNA transcripts as the source. The HTBI primer set was used in a first-round RT-PCR of the TCR CDR3. Each CDR3 protein is one row after TCRdb ran MiXCR on the multiplex PCR reads. The profile shows a few hundred thousand distinct CDR3 sequences, approximately 15% of them singletons. This clonotype was detected many times. This CDR3 is 13 amino acids long. V was shortened by 7 bases and J by 9 bases, with 19 bases between the two germline ends. Per the germline V gene, CDR1 is SQVTM and CDR2 is ANQGSEA.

The sequenced sample was blood. The chain uses TRBV29-1 and TRBJ2-1; tentative D call: TRBD2 (6 bases). The sequence was collected from a woman in her twenties or thirties with Graves' hyperthyroidism that later progressed to Graves' ophthalmopathy. The CDR3 reads CSGAQGIGGEQFF. CDR3 bases: TGCAGCGGGGCGCAGGGAATCGGGGGTGAGCAGTTCTTC.